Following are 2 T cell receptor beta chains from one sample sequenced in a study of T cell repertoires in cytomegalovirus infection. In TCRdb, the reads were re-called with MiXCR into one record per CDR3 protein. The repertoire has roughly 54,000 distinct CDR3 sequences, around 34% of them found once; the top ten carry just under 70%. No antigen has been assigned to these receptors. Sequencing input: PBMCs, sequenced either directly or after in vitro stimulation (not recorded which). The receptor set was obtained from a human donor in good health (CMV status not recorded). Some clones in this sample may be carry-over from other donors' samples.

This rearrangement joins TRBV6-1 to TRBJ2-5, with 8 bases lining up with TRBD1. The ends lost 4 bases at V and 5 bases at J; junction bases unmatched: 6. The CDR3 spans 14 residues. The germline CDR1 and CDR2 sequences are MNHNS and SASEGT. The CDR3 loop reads CASSAPGGAETQYF. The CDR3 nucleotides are TGTGCCAGCAGTGCCCCAGGGGGCGCGGAGACCCAGTACTTC.

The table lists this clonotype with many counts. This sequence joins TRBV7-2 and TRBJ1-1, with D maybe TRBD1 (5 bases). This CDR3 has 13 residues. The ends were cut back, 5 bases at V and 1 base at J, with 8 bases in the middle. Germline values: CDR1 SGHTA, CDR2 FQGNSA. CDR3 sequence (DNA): TGTGCCAGCAGCCTTGACAGGAACACTGAAGCTTTCTTT. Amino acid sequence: CASSLDRNTEAFF.